The rows below give T cell receptor beta chains drawn from one sample of a study of blood T cells in healthy people across ages. One entry per CDR3 protein results from TCRdb running MiXCR on the 5' RACE reads. The sample lists about 1.7 million distinct CDR3 sequences; 28% were seen once. The sample comprised blood. All receptors derive from a woman aged 25 to 39 in good health. Both conserved end residues are part of each CDR3. D genes are given only for firm matches. Expanded clones get a size class; other rows say once, few or many, or leave the size out.

abundance | j_gene | v_gene | d_gene | CDR3aa | CDR3nt
. | TRBJ2-2 | TRBV6-1 | . | CASREYGNTGELFF | TGTGCCAGCAGGGAATATGGGAACACCGGGGAGCTGTTTTTT
. | TRBJ2-7 | TRBV11-2 | . | CASSSHRFCAYEQYF | TGTGCCAGCAGCTCCCATCGGTTTTGCGCCTACGAGCAGTACTTC
. | TRBJ1-2 | TRBV18 | TRBD1 | CASSTNGQGSGHTF | TGTGCCAGCTCCACAAACGGACAGGGAAGCGGCCACACCTTC
. | TRBJ2-3 | TRBV5-1 | TRBD1 | CASSSDRSTDTQYF | TGCGCCAGCAGCTCGGACAGGTCCACAGATACGCAGTATTTT
many | TRBJ2-3 | TRBV10-1 | . | CASSDPRGSTDTQYF | TGCGCCAGCAGTGACCCGCGCGGGAGCACAGATACGCAGTATTTT
once | TRBJ2-5 | TRBV5-1 | TRBD1 | CASSPGTGGPETQYF | TGCGCCAGCAGCCCCGGAACAGGGGGCCCTGAGACCCAGTACTTC
. | TRBJ1-1 | TRBV5-1 | . | CAGSLALPGTGEAFF | TGCGCCGGCAGCTTGGCCCTCCCAGGAACGGGCGAAGCTTTCTTT
. | TRBJ2-7 | TRBV5-1 | TRBD1 | CATVTGSYEQYF | TGCGCCACCGTGACAGGGTCGTACGAGCAGTACTTC
many | TRBJ2-1 | TRBV6-1 | TRBD2 | CASTRRGSSGGGNNEQFF | TGTGCCAGCACCCGACGGGGGTCTAGCGGGGGAGGAAACAATGAGCAGTTCTTC
. | TRBJ2-5 | TRBV3-1 | TRBD2 | CASSQSLSGSFYEQYF | TGTGCCAGCAGCCAATCCTTAAGCGGGAGTTTCTATGAGCAGTACTTC
. | TRBJ2-1 | TRBV5-1 | . | CASSLDVNNEQFF | TGCGCCAGCAGCCTGGACGTAAACAATGAGCAGTTCTTC
few | TRBJ2-7 | TRBV18 | TRBD2 | CASSPPLSGSSYEQYF | TGTGCCAGCTCACCACCCCTTAGCGGGAGTTCCTACGAGCAGTACTTC
. | TRBJ2-7 | TRBV19 | . | CASSIQKTVSEQYF | TGTGCCAGTAGTATACAAAAAACAGTGAGTGAGCAGTACTTC
few | TRBJ1-5 | TRBV10-3 | . | CAISADGGRQPQHF | TGTGCCATCAGTGCGGACGGGGGGAGGCAGCCCCAGCATTTT
. | TRBJ1-2 | TRBV7-9 | . | CASSGPRGGYTF | TGTGCCAGCAGCGGGCCCCGGGGTGGCTACACCTTC
once | TRBJ2-7 | TRBV11-2 | TRBD2 | CASKAGTSSYEQYF | TGTGCCAGCAAGGCCGGGACTAGCAGCTACGAGCAGTACTTC
few | TRBJ1-5 | TRBV12-3/TRBV12-4 | . | CASRQGGTGGNQPQHF | TGTGCCAGCAGGCAGGGTGGGACCGGGGGGAATCAGCCCCAGCATTTT
. | TRBJ2-1 | TRBV7-9 | . | CASSLQSSGLTYNEQFF | TGTGCCAGCAGCTTACAGTCATCCGGGCTGACTTACAATGAGCAGTTCTTC
many | TRBJ2-4 | TRBV12-3/TRBV12-4 | . | CASSPQGGIAKNIQYF | TGTGCCAGCAGTCCTCAGGGGGGAATTGCCAAAAACATTCAGTACTTC
. | TRBJ1-1 | TRBV5-1 | . | CASSLRPGLNTEAFF | TGCGCCAGCAGCCTCAGACCGGGACTGAACACTGAAGCTTTCTTT
many | TRBJ2-7 | TRBV7-3 | TRBD1 | CASSSSKTGGDEQYF | TGTGCCAGCAGCTCCAGTAAGACAGGGGGGGACGAGCAGTACTTC
. | TRBJ2-1 | TRBV24-1 | TRBD1 | CATSDLYRGYEQFF | TGTGCCACCAGTGATTTGTACAGGGGGTACGAGCAGTTCTTC
few | TRBJ1-6 | TRBV9 | . | CASSLERGPNNSPLHF | TGTGCCAGCTCCCTTGAACGAGGACCTAATAATTCACCCCTCCACTTT
. | TRBJ2-5 | TRBV20-1 | TRBD2 | CSASRDYLQETQYF | TGCAGTGCTAGTCGGGACTACCTCCAAGAGACCCAGTACTTC
few | TRBJ2-1 | TRBV12-5 | . | CASGREMGAGSEQFF | TGTGCTAGTGGCCGCGAGATGGGGGCCGGGAGTGAGCAGTTCTTC
. | TRBJ2-5 | TRBV29-1 | . | CSVQGDTQETQYF | TGCAGCGTGCAAGGGGACACCCAAGAGACCCAGTACTTC
few | TRBJ2-3 | TRBV5-1 | . | CASSSGRGATDTQYF | TGCGCCAGCAGCTCCGGGAGAGGGGCCACAGATACGCAGTATTTT
few | TRBJ2-7 | TRBV7-9 | TRBD1 | CASSYRGPAYEQYF | TGTGCCAGCAGCTACAGGGGGCCTGCGTACGAGCAGTACTTC
many | TRBJ2-7 | TRBV7-6 | . | CASSSRPGAWEQYF | TGTGCCAGCAGCTCCCGCCCGGGGGCATGGGAGCAGTACTTC
. | TRBJ2-1 | TRBV7-2 | . | CASSNNYDEQFF | TGTGCCAGCAGCAACAACTATGATGAGCAGTTCTTC
. | TRBJ2-3 | TRBV30 | . | CAWRAGPADTQYF | TGTGCCTGGAGGGCAGGCCCGGCAGATACGCAGTATTTT
. | TRBJ2-5 | TRBV10-1 | TRBD1 | CASSRQGHETQYF | TGCGCCAGCAGTCGACAGGGGCACGAGACCCAGTACTTC
once | TRBJ2-3 | TRBV10-2 | . | CASSARDTQYF | TGCGCCAGCAGTGCCCGGGATACGCAGTATTTT
. | TRBJ2-3 | TRBV20-1 | TRBD2 | CSARDPSGVDTQYF | TGCAGTGCTAGAGATCCCAGCGGGGTAGATACGCAGTATTTT
few | TRBJ1-4 | TRBV10-1 | . | CASRRPATNEKLFF | TGCGCCAGCAGAAGGCCCGCAACTAATGAAAAACTGTTTTTT
. | TRBJ1-6 | TRBV2 | . | CVSGPERSRPLHF | TGTGTCAGCGGACCGGAGCGGTCGCGACCCCTCCACTTT
few | TRBJ2-2 | TRBV5-1 | . | CASSFPEAGELFF | TGCGCCAGCAGCTTCCCGGAGGCCGGGGAGCTGTTTTTT
. | TRBJ2-7 | TRBV7-6 | TRBD1 | CASSEGTGWTYEQYF | TGTGCCAGCAGCGAAGGGACAGGGTGGACCTACGAGCAGTACTTC
few | TRBJ2-3 | TRBV18 | TRBD2 | CATSTGGSDTQYF | TGTGCCACCTCTACGGGAGGGTCAGATACGCAGTATTTT
few | TRBJ2-5 | TRBV6-5 | . | CASSPDRSRETQYF | TGTGCCAGCAGCCCCGACAGGTCAAGGGAGACCCAGTACTTC
. | TRBJ2-1 | TRBV7-3 | . | CASSLGATLFF | TGTGCCAGCAGCTTGGGGGCCACCCTGTTCTTC
few | TRBJ1-4 | TRBV28 | . | CASSQAGKKLFF | TGTGCCAGCAGTCAAGCTGGGAAAAAACTGTTTTTT
few | TRBJ2-5 | TRBV20-1 | TRBD2 | CSATRLARSETQYF | TGCAGTGCAACTAGACTAGCCAGGTCGGAGACCCAGTACTTC
once | TRBJ2-3 | TRBV3-1 | . | CASSQSAVSDTQYF | TGTGCCAGCAGCCAATCCGCAGTCTCAGATACGCAGTATTTT
few | TRBJ2-1 | TRBV5-6 | TRBD2 | CASSLALAGDYNEQFF | TGTGCCAGCAGCTTGGCACTAGCGGGGGATTACAATGAGCAGTTCTTC
many | TRBJ2-7 | TRBV7-9 | . | CASSSTGSPSYEQYF | TGTGCCAGCAGCTCCACAGGGAGCCCTTCCTACGAGCAGTACTTC